The 26 T cell receptor beta chains below were found in one sample sequenced in a study of response to subunit inactivated influenza vaccine. MiXCR, run by TCRdb on the RT-PCR reads, gives a single entry per CDR3 protein. The data show under 550,000 distinct CDR3 sequences, approximately 7.7% seen once. Sequences were derived from PBMCs from blood, sampled around 25 months after vaccination. All receptors derive from a man between 50 and 70 years old who received an inactivated influenza vaccine.

The chain has TRBV29-1 and TRBJ2-1; 9 bases are a match to TRBD2. The V gene end was trimmed by 3 bases and the J gene end by 12 bases; junction bases not matched to a gene: 9. Per the germline V gene, CDR1 is SQVTM and CDR2 is ANQGSEA. This CDR3 has 13 amino acids. CDR3 residues: CSVEGGRAVGQFF. CDR3 nucleotide sequence: TGCAGCGTTGAGGGCGGGAGGGCCGTAGGGCAGTTCTTC.

There are a few counts of this clonotype. V gene TRBV5-1 combines with J gene TRBJ1-4, with D hard to call. The CDR3 runs 14 residues. Germline CDR1 reads SGHRS; CDR2 reads YFSETQ. V gave up 1 base and J gave up 8 bases, with 12 bases separating them. The CDR3 nucleotides are TGCGCCAGCAGCTTGAGTGGGAATCGGGAAAAACTGTTTTTT. Amino acids: CASSLSGNREKLFF. Full variable domain (remainder filled in from reference TRBV5-1 and TRBJ1-4): KAGVTQTPRYLIKTRGQQVTLSCSPISGHRSVSWYQQTPGQGLQFLFEYFSETQRNKGNFPGRFSGRQFSNSRSEMNVSTLELGDSALYLCASSLSGNREKLFFGSGTQLSVL.

In this sample, this clonotype turned up many times. The rearrangement joins TRBV5-1 to TRBJ2-2; D is perhaps TRBD2 (6 bases). Per germline, CDR1 SGHRS and CDR2 YFSETQ. Trimming took 4 bases from V and 4 from J, leaving 23 bases between them. This CDR3 is 18 amino acids long. In DNA form, the CDR3 reads TGCGCCAGCAGCCCGGACGGTAGCGGAAATGGGGGCACCGGGGAGCTGTTTTTT. Encoded protein: CASSPDGSGNGGTGELFF.

This chain uses TRBV20-1 with TRBJ2-7, with 9 bases fitting TRBD1. V lost 2 bases to trimming and J lost 6 bases; unmatched junction nucleotides: 14. The germline V gene has CDR1 DFQATT and CDR2 SNEGSKA (reference sequence). CDR3 size: 16 residues. The CDR3 region has the DNA TGCAGTGCTAGATTTTCCGACAGGGGGAACAGGGGCGAGCAGTACTTC. Amino acids: CSARFSDRGNRGEQYF.

The chain joins TRBV5-1 to TRBJ2-7, with D perhaps being TRBD1 or TRBD2 (7 bases each). The germline V and J ends were trimmed by 4 bases and 2 bases, with 16 bases remaining between them. This CDR3 is 15 amino acids long. Germline V gene lookup returns CDR1 SGHRS and CDR2 YFSETQ. The DNA of the CDR3 is TGCGCCAGCAGCGCCCAGGGGGGGAGTCCCTACGAGCAGTACTTC. This codes for CASSAQGGSPYEQYF.

This chain connects TRBV11-2 to TRBJ2-2; D is possibly TRBD2 (5 bases). Germline-derived CDR1 and CDR2 are SGHAT and FQNNGV. Trimming left V 5 bases short and J 7 bases short, with 17 bases between. This CDR3 is built from 15 residues. This CDR3 is CASSPRRGIGGELFF. CDR3 DNA: TGTGCCAGCAGCCCCCGTCGGGGTATCGGCGGGGAGCTGTTTTTT. The whole variable domain, filled in from reference TRBV11-2 and TRBJ2-2, reads EAGVAQSPRYKIIEKRQSVAFWCNPISGHATLYWYQQILGQGPKLLIQFQNNGVVDDSQLPKDRFSAERLKGVDSTLKIQPAKLEDSAVYLCASSPRRGIGGELFFGEGSRLTVL.

This clonotype was seen a handful of times. The V and J genes are TRBV29-1 and TRBJ2-6; 8 nucleotides line up with TRBD1. The CDR3 has 14 residues. The trim removed 5 bases at V and 1 base at J, leaving 1 base unmatched. Germline CDR1 SQVTM, CDR2 ANQGSEA. The CDR3 loop reads CSVWTGSGANVLTF. For the CDR3, the DNA is TGCAGCGTTTGGACAGGGTCTGGGGCCAACGTCCTGACTTTC.

This clonotype occurred a few times. The chain has TRBV20-1 and TRBJ2-7; perhaps TRBD1 as D (6 bases). The V and J ends lost 5 bases and 5 bases respectively, with 10 bases between them. There are 11 residues in the CDR3. CDR1 DFQATT and CDR2 SNEGSKA come from the germline V gene (reference sequence). CDR3: CSASQGNEQYF. CDR3 in DNA: TGCAGTGCTTCACAGGGAAACGAGCAGTACTTC.

This clonotype was recorded a few times. The genes are TRBV20-1 and TRBJ2-1, with D perhaps matching TRBD1 (6 bases). The ends were cut back, 3 bases at V and 10 bases at J, with 16 bases in the middle. Germline CDR1 and CDR2: DFQATT and SNEGSKA (reference sequence). This CDR3 has 13 residues. The CDR3, as DNA: TGCAGTGCTAGTCCTGGTGGCAGGGGAGAGCAGTTCTTC. This translates into CSASPGGRGEQFF.

This clonotype was seen at least ten times. The gene calls are TRBV4-3 and TRBJ2-1; 11 bases are shared with TRBD2. The CDR3 has 19 amino acids. From germline, CDR1 is LGHNA and CDR2 YSLEER. J was trimmed by 0 bases and V by 0 bases; bases with no gene match: 7. CDR3 sequence: CASSQEGLAGGSSYNEQFF. For the CDR3, the DNA is TGCGCCAGCAGCCAAGAAGGACTAGCGGGCGGAAGCTCCTACAATGAGCAGTTCTTC.

This chain links TRBV12-3 or TRBV12-4 with TRBJ2-5; 8 bases are shared with TRBD2. The CDR3 has 14 amino acids. Trimming removed 6 bases from V and 7 bases from J; junction bases left unmatched: 10. For the CDR3, the DNA is TGTGCCAGCAGCCAATCCGGGGGGGCCGGGACCCAGTACTTC. It yields the protein CASSQSGGAGTQYF.

This clonotype was detected a few times. The J gene is TRBJ2-5, the V gene TRBV7-8, with D possibly TRBD2 on 6 matching bases. V was shortened by 0 bases and J by 5 bases, with 10 bases between the two germline ends. CDR3 size: 14 residues. Germline CDR1 is SGHVS and CDR2 is FQNEAQ. The CDR3 bases are TGTGCCAGCAGCTTAGCTCGGGAGTCCGAGACCCAGTACTTC. Translation: CASSLARESETQYF.

The J gene is TRBJ2-5, the V gene TRBV6-5; the D is unclear. Trimming removed 2 bases at V and 5 bases at J, with 9 bases between. CDR1 MNHEY and CDR2 SVGAGI come from the germline V gene. The CDR3 contains 13 residues. The CDR3 sequence is CASSYAPRETQYF. CDR3 bases: TGTGCCAGCAGTTACGCCCCTCGGGAGACCCAGTACTTC.

The genes are TRBV30 and TRBJ2-1; possible D gene TRBD2, 6 bases. The CDR3 covers 13 residues. V dropped 5 bases and J dropped 2 bases, with 10 bases sitting between them. From germline, CDR1 is GTSNPN and CDR2 SVGIG (reference sequence). The CDR3 is CAWQGGTYNEQFF. The CDR3 nucleotides read TGTGCCTGGCAGGGCGGGACCTACAATGAGCAGTTCTTC. Using reference TRBV30 and TRBJ2-1 for the parts outside the CDR3, the full variable domain is SQTIHQWPATLVQPVGSPLSLECTVEGTSNPNLYWYRQAAGRGLQLLFYSVGIGQISSEVPQNLSASRPQDRQFILSSKKLLLSDSGFYLCAWQGGTYNEQFFGPGTRLTVL.

This clonotype was recorded a few times. In DNA, the CDR3 is TGTGCCAGCAGAAAGGGCCCAAGCTCCTACGAGCAGTACTTC. It specifies CASRKGPSSYEQYF. The V call is TRBV7-2, the J call TRBJ2-7, with D hard to call. Trimming took off 6 bases at V and 0 bases at J, with 12 bases between the two ends. The CDR3 runs 14 residues. The germline V gene encodes CDR1 SGHTA and CDR2 FQGNSA.

The chain has TRBV4-1 and TRBJ2-7; TRBD1 is a possible D gene (5 bases). This CDR3 spans 13 amino acids. V lost 0 bases and J lost 5, with 8 bases in between. CDR1 is MGHRA, CDR2 YSYEKL, per germline. CDR3 sequence (DNA): TGCGCCAGCAGCCAAGAGGGGCTGGACGAGCAGTACTTC. Translated, it gives CASSQEGLDEQYF.

The chain joins TRBV5-1 to TRBJ1-5, with 9 nucleotides matching TRBD1. The CDR3 length is 14 residues. Germline V gives CDR1 SGHRS, CDR2 YFSETQ. Unmatched junction bases numbered 4, after V lost 5 bases and J lost 4 bases. The CDR3 reads CASRQGTGNQPQHF. The CDR3, as DNA: TGCGCCAGCAGGCAAGGGACAGGGAATCAGCCCCAGCATTTT. Variable domain in full (rest from reference TRBV5-1 and TRBJ1-5): KAGVTQTPRYLIKTRGQQVTLSCSPISGHRSVSWYQQTPGQGLQFLFEYFSETQRNKGNFPGRFSGRQFSNSRSEMNVSTLELGDSALYLCASRQGTGNQPQHFGDGTRLSIL.

This clonotype appeared many times. The chain has TRBV7-4 and TRBJ2-4; 9 bases match TRBD1. The CDR3 has 17 amino acids. Germline-derived CDR1 and CDR2 are SGHVT and SQSDAQ. The trim removed 5 bases at V and 0 bases at J, leaving 8 bases unmatched. The CDR3 nucleotides are TGTGCCAGCAGCCCCAGACAGGGGGTGATAGCCAAAAACATTCAGTACTTC. This sequence encodes CASSPRQGVIAKNIQYF.

This chain uses TRBV6-1 with TRBJ2-2; D might be TRBD2 (6 bases). From germline, CDR1 is MNHNS and CDR2 SASEGT. V lost 6 bases, J lost 1 base, and 15 bases lay in between. The CDR3 extends over 16 amino acids. CDR3 residues: CASSSRFSGNTGELFF. CDR3 bases: TGTGCCAGCAGCTCCCGTTTTAGCGGGAACACCGGGGAGCTGTTTTTT.

The sample holds a few counts of this clonotype. The V call is TRBV6-1, the J call TRBJ2-1, with D possibly being TRBD2 (5 bases). CDR1 is MNHNS and CDR2 is SASEGT in the germline V gene. Trimming pared 2 bases from V and 10 bases from J, leaving 12 bases between. The CDR3 sequence is 13 residues long. CDR3 coding DNA: TGTGCCAGCAGTGAACTAGCTGAGAGGGAGCAGTTCTTC. Amino acid sequence: CASSELAEREQFF.

This clonotype was seen only a few times. The chain recombines TRBV20-1 with TRBJ2-3; TRBD2 matches 9 bases. The CDR3 has 16 amino acids. The V gene's germline CDR1 is DFQATT and CDR2 SNEGSKA (reference sequence). V dropped 5 bases and J dropped 1; count of bases not matched to a gene: 10. The CDR3 spells CSAPSTSGRRTDTQYF. The CDR3 DNA is TGCAGTGCTCCCTCCACTAGCGGGCGACGCACAGATACGCAGTATTTT.

This clonotype was observed a handful of times. The chain combines TRBV3-1 with TRBJ1-1; 10 bases agree with TRBD1. The CDR3 extends over 14 amino acids. Trimming cost V 2 bases and J 9 bases; bases outside gene matches: 6. Germline V gene data show CDR1 as LGHDT and CDR2 as YNNKEL (reference sequence). In DNA form, the CDR3 reads TGTGCCAGCAGCCAACCCGGGACAGGGGTTAAAGCTTTCTTT. Translated: CASSQPGTGVKAFF. Full variable domain (missing parts from reference TRBV3-1 and TRBJ1-1): DTAVSQTPKYLVTQMGNDKSIKCEQNLGHDTMYWYKQDSKKFLKIMFSYNNKELIINETVPNRFSPKSPDKAHLNLHINSLELGDSAVYFCASSQPGTGVKAFFGQGTRLTVV.

This clonotype appeared a few times. V usage is TRBV29-1 and J usage is TRBJ2-3; 9 nucleotides agree with TRBD2. The CDR3 has 15 amino acids. CDR1 is SQVTM, CDR2 ANQGSEA, per germline. Trimming cost V 2 bases and J 4 bases; bases outside gene matches: 7. This CDR3 is CSVERLAGGSDTQYF. CDR3 DNA: TGCAGCGTTGAACGGCTCGCGGGAGGGTCAGATACGCAGTATTTT.

This clonotype was observed many times. Written as DNA, the CDR3 is TGTGCCAGCAGTTTGGAAGGTAGTGTACGGCAGTTCTTC. Its translation: CASSLEGSVRQFF. The chain recombines TRBV27 with TRBJ2-1, with D hard to call. The length of the CDR3 is 13 residues. The V end lost 3 bases, the J end lost 12 bases, and 15 bases lay between the germline ends. The germline CDR1 and CDR2 sequences are MNHEY and SMNVEV (reference sequence).

The rearrangement links TRBV3-1 to TRBJ1-6, with D uncertain. Trimming took 0 bases from V and 0 from J, leaving 12 bases between them. The CDR3 loop spans 18 amino acids. Germline V CDR1 and CDR2: LGHDT, YNNKEL (reference sequence). The CDR3 loop is CASSQDRRGSSYNSPLHF. CDR3 DNA sequence: TGTGCCAGCAGCCAAGATCGGAGAGGGAGCTCCTATAATTCACCCCTCCACTTT.

This clonotype was seen repeatedly, ten times or more. V is TRBV20-1 and J is TRBJ2-1; 8 nucleotides align to TRBD2. Germline CDR1 and CDR2: DFQATT and SNEGSKA (reference sequence). V was clipped by 3 bases and J by 7 bases; unmatched bases: 8. The CDR3 extends over 14 amino acids. In DNA form, the CDR3 reads TGCAGTGCTAGTTATGGACTAGCTAGTAATGAGCAGTTCTTC. This gives the protein CSASYGLASNEQFF.